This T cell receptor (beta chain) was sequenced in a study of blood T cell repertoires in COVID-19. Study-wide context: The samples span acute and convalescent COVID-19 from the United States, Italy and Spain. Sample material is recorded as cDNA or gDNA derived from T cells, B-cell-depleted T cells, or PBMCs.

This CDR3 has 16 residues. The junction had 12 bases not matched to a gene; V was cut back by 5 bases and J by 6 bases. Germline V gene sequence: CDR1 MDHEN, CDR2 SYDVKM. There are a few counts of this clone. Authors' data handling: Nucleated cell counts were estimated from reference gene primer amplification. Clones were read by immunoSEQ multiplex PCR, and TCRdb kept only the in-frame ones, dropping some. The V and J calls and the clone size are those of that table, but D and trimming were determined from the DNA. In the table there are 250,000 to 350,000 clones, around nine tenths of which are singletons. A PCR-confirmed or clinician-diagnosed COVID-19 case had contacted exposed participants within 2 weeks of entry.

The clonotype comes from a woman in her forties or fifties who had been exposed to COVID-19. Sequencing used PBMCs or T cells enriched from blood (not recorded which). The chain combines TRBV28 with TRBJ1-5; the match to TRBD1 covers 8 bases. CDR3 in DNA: TGTGCCAGCAGTGCCCTCAGGGGGCTACAGGGTCAGCCCCAGCATTTT. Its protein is CASSALRGLQGQPQHF.